The sequence of this T cell receptor (beta chain) was determined in a study of blood T cell repertoires in COVID-19. The junction had 6 bases not matched to a gene; V was cut back by 5 bases and J by 8 bases. CDR1 SGHAT and CDR2 FQNNGV come from the germline V gene. The CDR3 covers 15 residues. Clones were sequenced by immunoSEQ multiplex PCR, and TCRdb holds only the in-frame ones, with some missing. The sample includes 300,000 to 400,000 clones, 85% to 90% of them seen just once. Material for sequencing was peripheral blood. The source of this sequence is a human donor in a cohort sampled during active COVID-19. The chain has TRBV11-2 and TRBJ2-1, with 13 bases fitting TRBD2. The CDR3 here is CASSPGLAGVDEQFF. The CDR3 DNA reads as TGTGCCAGCAGCCCAGGACTAGCGGGAGTTGATGAGCAGTTCTTC.